Following are 24 T cell receptor beta chains from one sample sequenced in a study of cytomegalovirus exposure and HLA in healthy donors. Primers included in the PCR were 60 Vbeta and 13 Jbeta primers. Data came from immunoSEQ multiplex PCR; TCRdb stores just in-frame clones and leaves some out. This sample has some 150,000 clones, with approximately 83% found just once. What was sequenced was PBMCs. Receptors were obtained from a middle-aged man in good health and CMV-seropositive.

This chain uses TRBV18 with TRBJ2-3, with D uncertain. The ends were cut back, 2 bases at V and 0 bases at J, with 6 bases in the middle. The CDR3 consists of 14 residues. Germline V gene sequence: CDR1 KGHSH, CDR2 LQKENI. The CDR3 sequence: CASSPSSSTDTQYF. DNA for the CDR3: TGTGCCAGCTCACCATCCTCTAGCACAGATACGCAGTATTTT.

The V call is TRBV9, the J call TRBJ1-2; possibly TRBD1 for D (6 bases). Trimming left V 4 bases short and J 8 bases short, with 18 bases between. The CDR3 has 14 amino acids. Looked up from germline, CDR1 is SGDLS and CDR2 is YYNGEE. The CDR3 DNA is TGTGCCAGCAGCTCCCTCGGGACATTAAACGGCTACACCTTC. This gives the protein CASSSLGTLNGYTF.

This chain connects TRBV5-1 to TRBJ2-1; perhaps TRBD1 as D (5 bases). Germline CDR1 and CDR2: SGHRS and YFSETQ. The V gene lost 0 bases and the J gene lost 9 bases, with 13 bases spanning the gap. CDR3 length: 14 amino acids. CDR3 sequence reads: CASSLETVLGEQFF. The CDR3, as DNA: TGCGCCAGCAGCTTGGAGACAGTTCTGGGTGAGCAGTTCTTC.

V usage is TRBV7-2 and J usage is TRBJ1-2, with TRBD1 matching 11 bases. J was trimmed by 4 bases and V by 5 bases; bases with no gene match: 6. Germline CDR1 and CDR2: SGHTA and FQGNSA. The CDR3 extends over 15 amino acids. CDR3 region: CASSEGQGAGYGYTF. Written as DNA, the CDR3 is TGTGCCAGCAGCGAAGGACAGGGGGCGGGCTATGGCTACACCTTC.

The chain has TRBV29-1 and TRBJ2-7; 11 nucleotides match TRBD1. Germline CDR1 reads SQVTM; CDR2 reads ANQGSEA. The CDR3 is 14 amino acids. J was trimmed by 2 bases and V by 5 bases; bases with no gene match: 5. CDR3 loop: CSVSGTGGTYEQYF. CDR3 bases: TGCAGCGTTTCAGGGACAGGGGGTACCTACGAGCAGTACTTC.

The chain recombines TRBV2 with TRBJ1-1; 8 bases map to TRBD1. CDR1 and CDR2 from the germline V gene are SNHLY and FYNNEI. The CDR3 loop spans 17 amino acids. Trimming took 5 bases from V and 4 from J; bases not matched to a gene: 15. CDR3 nucleotide sequence: TGTGCCAGCAGTAGTGGGACAGGATCTCCGGGGGGCACTGAAGCTTTCTTT. Its protein is CASSSGTGSPGGTEAFF. Supplemented by reference TRBV2 and TRBJ1-1, the full variable domain reads EPEVTQTPSHQVTQMGQEVILRCVPISNHLYFYWYRQILGQKVEFLVSFYNNEISEKSEIFDDQFSVERPDGSNFTLKIRSTKLEDSAMYFCASSSGTGSPGGTEAFFGQGTRLTVV.

The chain couples TRBV11-3 to TRBJ2-3; 11 bases match TRBD2. This CDR3 has 17 residues. The ends lost 1 base at V and 5 bases at J; junction bases unmatched: 8. Germline-derived CDR1 and CDR2 are SGHNT and YENEEA. The CDR3 region is CASSLGLSGGAGDTQYF. DNA for the CDR3: TGTGCCAGCAGCTTAGGACTTAGCGGGGGGGCCGGAGATACGCAGTATTTT.

V usage is TRBV7-9 and J usage is TRBJ2-7; D gene ambiguous. The length of the CDR3 is 11 residues. Germline V lookup: CDR1 SEHNR, CDR2 FQNEAQ (reference sequence). Trimming removed 5 bases at V and 2 bases at J, with 4 bases between. This chain's CDR3 is CASSVTYEQYF. CDR3 DNA: TGTGCCAGCAGCGTTACCTACGAGCAGTACTTC.

The table lists this clone with a count of one. The rearrangement joins TRBV5-1 to TRBJ2-2, with D perhaps matching TRBD2 (5 bases). Between the trimmed V and J ends, which lost 1 base and 3 bases, there was a span of 10 bases. Germline CDR1 SGHRS, CDR2 YFSETQ. The CDR3 has 15 residues. This chain's CDR3 is CASSLRRGYTGELFF. The CDR3 DNA reads TGCGCCAGCAGCTTGCGTAGAGGGTACACCGGGGAGCTGTTTTTT.

This clone appeared once. V is TRBV7-9 and J is TRBJ2-5, with D tentatively TRBD2 (6 bases). CDR3 length equals 17 residues. V was cut by 5 bases and J by 1 base, with 20 bases left in between. In germline, CDR1 is SEHNR, CDR2 FQNEAQ (reference sequence). The DNA of the CDR3 is TGTGCCAGCAGCCAAGGGACTCTTACCGGGGTCCAAGAGACCCAGTACTTC. This sequence encodes CASSQGTLTGVQETQYF.

The CDR3 DNA reads TGTGCCAGCAGGTGGGGGGCGGGAGGCCCTGTGGGGTCCTACAATGAGCAGTTCTTC. As protein: CASRWGAGGPVGSYNEQFF. The V and J genes are TRBV7-8 and TRBJ2-1; 8 bases align to TRBD2. The ends lost 6 bases at V and 1 base at J; junction bases unmatched: 17. The germline V gene encodes CDR1 SGHVS and CDR2 FQNEAQ. The CDR3 is 19 residues long.

The table lists this clone with a count of one. The V gene is TRBV10-2, the J gene TRBJ1-2; 7 bases fit TRBD1. Germline CDR1 reads WSHSY; CDR2 reads SAAADI. V was pared by 2 bases and J by 9 bases, with 12 bases of the junction left unmatched. The CDR3 runs 15 residues. In DNA form, the CDR3 reads TGCGCCAGCAGTGAGCTCCTTAAGGGGGCCATCAGCTACACCTTC. Translation: CASSELLKGAISYTF.

The chain couples TRBV12-5 to TRBJ2-7; D possibly corresponds to TRBD1 (6 bases). V gave up 5 bases and J gave up 9 bases, with 20 bases separating them. CDR1 and CDR2 (germline): LGHNT, FRNRAP. The CDR3 is made up of 14 amino acids. This CDR3 is CASGLRDTSRGQYF. In DNA form, the CDR3 reads TGTGCTAGTGGTCTCCGGGACACTTCACGAGGGCAGTACTTC.

This chain joins TRBV7-9 and TRBJ1-2, with TRBD1 identical over 7 bases. The CDR3 has 13 residues. The germline gives CDR1 SEHNR, CDR2 FQNEAQ (reference sequence). V lost 5 bases to trimming and J lost 6 bases; unmatched junction nucleotides: 6. The CDR3 loop reads CASSPDRRDGYTF. As DNA, the CDR3 is TGTGCCAGCAGCCCGGACAGGAGGGATGGCTACACCTTC.

The genes are TRBV11-2 and TRBJ1-3; D gene unclear. V lost 1 base and J lost 4, with 14 bases in between. CDR1 and CDR2 (germline): SGHAT, FQNNGV. The length of the CDR3 is 16 residues. Here the CDR3 DNA reads TGTGCCAGCAGCTTAGGCACTCATGTACTCGGAAACACCATATATTTT. Its translation is CASSLGTHVLGNTIYF.

DNA for the CDR3: TGTGCCAGCAGCCAAAGGAGCTACGAGCAGTACTTC. Translating it yields CASSQRSYEQYF. V usage is TRBV7-9 and J usage is TRBJ2-7; D gene uncertain. V lost 5 bases to trimming and J lost 3 bases, with 8 bases between them. Germline values: CDR1 SEHNR, CDR2 FQNEAQ (reference sequence). The CDR3 has 12 amino acids.

The chain has TRBV7-9 and TRBJ1-2; the D is unclear. The CDR3 runs to 14 residues. CDR1 is SEHNR, CDR2 FQNEAQ, per germline (reference sequence). Trimming left V 1 base short and J 1 base short, with 7 bases between. Here the CDR3 reads CASSLGQNNYGYTF. In nucleotides, the CDR3 is TGTGCCAGCAGCTTAGGGCAGAATAACTATGGCTACACCTTC.

The gene calls are TRBV27 and TRBJ1-1; D gene uncertain. V lost 3 bases to trimming and J lost 9 bases, with 17 bases between them. Germline V gene lookup returns CDR1 MNHEY and CDR2 SMNVEV (reference sequence). The CDR3 is made up of 14 amino acids. Here the CDR3 reads CASSFSSLSPKAFF. The CDR3 region has the DNA TGTGCCAGCAGTTTCTCCTCCCTGAGTCCCAAAGCTTTCTTT.

V usage is TRBV2 and J usage is TRBJ2-3; D remains ambiguous. The CDR3 contains 14 residues. V was pared by 4 bases and J by 4 bases, with 12 bases between. Germline CDR1 reads SNHLY; CDR2 reads FYNNEI. CDR3 residues: CASSAGEPADTQYF. In DNA form, the CDR3 reads TGTGCCAGCAGTGCGGGTGAGCCGGCAGATACGCAGTATTTT.

J is TRBJ1-1 and V is TRBV7-9; possible D gene TRBD1, 5 bases. This CDR3 region has 15 residues. The V end was cut by 10 bases, the J end by 1 base, with 19 bases between. In germline, CDR1 is SEHNR, CDR2 FQNEAQ (reference sequence). CDR3 sequence: CATPSWGESNTEAFF. DNA of the CDR3: TGTGCCACCCCCTCTTGGGGGGAGTCGAACACTGAAGCTTTCTTT.

This chain joins TRBV18 and TRBJ1-1, with D maybe TRBD1 (5 bases). Trimming left V 7 bases short and J 3 bases short, with 15 bases between. CDR3 length equals 14 residues. Per the germline V gene, CDR1 is KGHSH and CDR2 is LQKENI. This CDR3 is CASLRTSGDTEAFF. The CDR3 DNA is TGTGCCAGCTTACGTACTTCGGGGGACACTGAAGCTTTCTTT.

The V gene is TRBV29-1, the J gene TRBJ1-2; no clear D gene. Germline V gives CDR1 SQVTM, CDR2 ANQGSEA. Trimming took 1 base from V and 3 from J, leaving 9 bases between them. This CDR3 is built from 13 residues. The CDR3 reads CSVEGLTYYGYTF. The CDR3 region has the DNA TGCAGCGTTGAAGGTCTGACATACTATGGCTACACCTTC.

The V and J genes are TRBV30 and TRBJ1-5; 7 bases map to TRBD1. This CDR3 has 17 residues. The V gene's germline CDR1 is GTSNPN and CDR2 SVGIG (reference sequence). Trimming at V came to 2 bases and at J to 2 bases, leaving 12 bases not matched to a gene. DNA for the CDR3: TGTGCCTGGAGTCCATTCATTCGGACAGGAGGCAATCAGCCCCAGCATTTT. This sequence encodes CAWSPFIRTGGNQPQHF.

The count of this clone is one. The CDR3 sequence: CAIRTGGHSYEQYF. DNA of the CDR3: TGTGCCATCAGAACAGGGGGTCATTCCTACGAGCAGTACTTC. The chain joins TRBV10-3 to TRBJ2-7; the match to TRBD1 covers 8 bases. Germline trimming cut 6 bases from V and 1 base from J; bases unmatched to any gene: 5. In germline, CDR1 is ENHRY, CDR2 SYGVKD. The CDR3 runs 14 residues.